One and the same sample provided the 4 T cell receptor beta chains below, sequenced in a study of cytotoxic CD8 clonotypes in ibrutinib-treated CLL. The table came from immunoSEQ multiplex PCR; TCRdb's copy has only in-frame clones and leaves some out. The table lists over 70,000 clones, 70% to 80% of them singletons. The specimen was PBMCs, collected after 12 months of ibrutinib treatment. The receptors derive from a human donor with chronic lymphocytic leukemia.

CDR3 DNA sequence: TGCGCCAGCAGCAAGGGACAGACCTACGAGCAGTACTTC. Its protein product is CASSKGQTYEQYF. The J gene is TRBJ2-7, the V gene TRBV5-1, with TRBD1 matching over 7 bases. V shed 4 bases and J 2 bases; nucleotides not matched to a gene: 3. Germline V gene lookup returns CDR1 SGHRS and CDR2 YFSETQ. This CDR3 spans 13 amino acids.

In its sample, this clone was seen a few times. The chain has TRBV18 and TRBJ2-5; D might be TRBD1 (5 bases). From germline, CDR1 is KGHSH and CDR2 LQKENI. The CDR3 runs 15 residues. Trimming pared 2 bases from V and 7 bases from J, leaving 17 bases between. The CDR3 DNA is TGTGCCAGCTCACCAGGGGCAGCGAGTAGAGGGACCCAGTACTTC. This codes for CASSPGAASRGTQYF.

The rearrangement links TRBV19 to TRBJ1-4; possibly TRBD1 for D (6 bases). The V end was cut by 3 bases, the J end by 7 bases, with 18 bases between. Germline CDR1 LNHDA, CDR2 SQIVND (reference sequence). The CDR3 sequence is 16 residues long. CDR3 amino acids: CASSMGGAGAPEKLFF. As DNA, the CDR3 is TGTGCCAGTAGTATGGGGGGTGCGGGGGCGCCTGAAAAACTGTTTTTT.

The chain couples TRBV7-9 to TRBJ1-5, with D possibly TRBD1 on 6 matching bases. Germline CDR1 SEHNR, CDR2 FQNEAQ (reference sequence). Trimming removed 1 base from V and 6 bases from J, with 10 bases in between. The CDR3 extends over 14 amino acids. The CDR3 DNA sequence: TGTGCCAGCAGCTTAGGGGGGGGCGGTCAGCCCCAGCATTTT. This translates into CASSLGGGGQPQHF.